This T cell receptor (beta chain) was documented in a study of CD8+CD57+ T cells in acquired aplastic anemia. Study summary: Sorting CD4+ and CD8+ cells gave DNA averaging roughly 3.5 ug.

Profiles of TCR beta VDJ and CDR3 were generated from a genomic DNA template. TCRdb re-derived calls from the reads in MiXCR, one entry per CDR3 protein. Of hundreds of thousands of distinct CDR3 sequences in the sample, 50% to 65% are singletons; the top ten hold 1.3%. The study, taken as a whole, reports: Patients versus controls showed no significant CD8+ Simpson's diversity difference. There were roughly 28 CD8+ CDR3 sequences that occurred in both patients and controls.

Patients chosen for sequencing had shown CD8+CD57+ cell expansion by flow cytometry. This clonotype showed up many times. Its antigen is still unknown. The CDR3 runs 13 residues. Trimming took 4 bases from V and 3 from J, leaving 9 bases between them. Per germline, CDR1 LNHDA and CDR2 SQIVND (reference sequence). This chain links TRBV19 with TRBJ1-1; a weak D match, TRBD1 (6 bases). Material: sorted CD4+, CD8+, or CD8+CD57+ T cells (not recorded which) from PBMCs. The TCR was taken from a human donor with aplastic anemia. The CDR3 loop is CASSRRGYTEAFF. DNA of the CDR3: TGTGCCAGTAGTAGGAGGGGGTACACTGAAGCTTTCTTT.